These 13 T cell receptor beta chains came from one sample sequenced in a study of control samples from healthy donors and cancer patients. The repertoire was sequenced with immunoSEQ multiplex PCR; TCRdb's copy has only in-frame clones and lacks some. This table holds 150,000 to 200,000 clones, roughly 89% found once. The sequenced sample consisted of blood. All receptors derive from a woman under 40 in good health.

The V and J genes are TRBV2 and TRBJ2-1; possibly TRBD2 for D (6 bases). V was clipped by 6 bases and J by 7 bases, with 13 bases between them. Germline CDR1 reads SNHLY; CDR2 reads FYNNEI. The CDR3 consists of 13 residues. The CDR3 region is CASRLGGWNEQFF. CDR3 DNA sequence: TGTGCCAGCAGGTTGGGAGGATGGAATGAGCAGTTCTTC. Together with reference TRBV2 and TRBJ2-1, the CDR3 gives the full variable domain: EPEVTQTPSHQVTQMGQEVILRCVPISNHLYFYWYRQILGQKVEFLVSFYNNEISEKSEIFDDQFSVERPDGSNFTLKIRSTKLEDSAMYFCASRLGGWNEQFFGPGTRLTVL.

The V and J genes are TRBV7-2 and TRBJ1-1; possible D gene TRBD1, 6 bases. CDR1 and CDR2 from the germline V gene are SGHTA and FQGNSA. V was pared by 1 base and J by 0 bases, with 9 bases between. The CDR3 runs 15 residues. Here the CDR3 DNA reads TGTGCCAGCAGCTTAGACAGGGTTATGAACACTGAAGCTTTCTTT. Amino acids: CASSLDRVMNTEAFF. The whole variable domain, filled in from reference TRBV7-2 and TRBJ1-1, reads GAGVSQSPSNKVTEKGKDVELRCDPISGHTALYWYRQSLGQGLEFLIYFQGNSAPDKSGLPSDRFSAERTGGSVSTLTIQRTQQEDSAVYLCASSLDRVMNTEAFFGQGTRLTVV.

This clone appeared once. The rearrangement links TRBV5-4 to TRBJ2-3; D possibly uses TRBD1 or TRBD2 (5 bases each). This CDR3 has 15 amino acids. Trimming removed 7 bases from V and 0 bases from J, with 15 bases in between. Germline CDR1 reads SGHNT; CDR2 reads YYREEE (reference sequence). The CDR3 is CASRGGGASTDTQYF. The CDR3 DNA is TGTGCCAGCCGGGGCGGCGGAGCTAGCACAGATACGCAGTATTTT. Using reference TRBV5-4 and TRBJ2-3 for the parts outside the CDR3, the full variable domain is ETGVTQSPTHLIKTRGQQVTLRCSSQSGHNTVSWYQQALGQGPQFIFQYYREEENGRGNFPPRFSGLQFPNYSSELNVNALELDDSALYLCASRGGGASTDTQYFGPGTRLTVL.

V and J are TRBV23-1 and TRBJ2-4; D ambiguous. TRBV23-1 is an ORF for which the function is uncertain. This CDR3 is 16 amino acids long. Trimming stripped 0 bases from V and 3 bases from J, with 12 bases between. The CDR3, as DNA: TGCGCCAGCAGTCAATCGGCAGGTTGGGACAAAAACATTCAGTACTTC. Amino acids: CASSQSAGWDKNIQYF.

Remarks on this clone: One end of the junction varies from germline; a read error may be responsible. The V gene is TRBV2, the J gene TRBJ1-5; unclear D gene. CDR3 length equals 14 residues. In germline, CDR1 is SNHLY, CDR2 FYNNEI. CDR3 sequence reads: CAGSEEGRYQPQHF. The CDR3 region has the DNA TGTGCCGGCAGTGAAGAAGGGAGATATCAGCCCCAGCATTTT. The full variable domain, in which reference TRBV2 and TRBJ1-5 provide the parts outside the CDR3, is EPEVTQTPSHQVTQMGQEVILRCVPISNHLYFYWYRQILGQKVEFLVSFYNNEISEKSEIFDDQFSVERPDGSNFTLKIRSTKLEDSAMYFCAGSEEGRYQPQHFGDGTRLSIL.

This rearrangement joins TRBV10-1 to TRBJ2-2; 7 nucleotides line up with TRBD2. Germline loops: CDR1 WNHNN, CDR2 SYGVQD (reference sequence). The V gene end was trimmed by 4 bases and the J gene end by 7 bases; junction bases not matched to a gene: 3. The CDR3 runs to 13 residues. CDR3 DNA: TGCGCCAGCAGTGGGGGAGGGGACGGGGAGCTGTTTTTT. As protein: CASSGGGDGELFF.

The gene calls are TRBV30 and TRBJ1-5; 7 bases map to TRBD1. V dropped 6 bases and J dropped 1; count of bases not matched to a gene: 6. Germline CDR1 reads GTSNPN; CDR2 reads SVGIG (reference sequence). The CDR3 totals 14 residues. The CDR3 loop is CACTRTGSNQPQHF. The CDR3 bases are TGTGCCTGTACCCGGACAGGCAGCAATCAGCCCCAGCATTTT.

This chain uses TRBV6-5 with TRBJ1-1; 10 bases align to TRBD1. The CDR3 loop spans 14 amino acids. Germline CDR1 MNHEY, CDR2 SVGAGI. V trimming: 7 bases; J trimming: 0 bases; junction bases outside the gene matches: 2. CDR3 in DNA: TGTGCCAGCAAGGGACAGGGGATGAACACTGAAGCTTTCTTT. Protein: CASKGQGMNTEAFF.

V and J are TRBV3-1 (or the pseudogene TRBV3-2) and TRBJ1-1; 9 bases line up with TRBD1. Germline-derived CDR1 and CDR2 are LGHDT and YNNKEL (reference sequence). The CDR3 extends over 15 amino acids. V lost 5 bases and J lost 0; bases outside the gene matches: 4. This CDR3 is CASSYGTGMNTEAFF. The CDR3 DNA sequence: TGTGCCAGCAGCTACGGGACAGGGATGAACACTGAAGCTTTCTTT.

V gene TRBV11-2 combines with J gene TRBJ2-7; a possible D gene is TRBD2 (6 bases). This CDR3 contains 14 residues. In germline, CDR1 is SGHAT, CDR2 FQNNGV. Trimming pared 6 bases from V and 1 base from J, leaving 13 bases between. CDR3 amino acids: CASRTGLPSYEQYF. CDR3 nucleotide sequence: TGTGCCAGCAGGACGGGACTGCCTTCCTACGAGCAGTACTTC.

V is TRBV5-8 and J is TRBJ2-1, with D possibly being TRBD2 (5 bases). This CDR3 has 16 amino acids. The V gene lost 4 bases and the J gene lost 0 bases, with 14 bases spanning the gap. Germline V gene sequence: CDR1 SGHTS, CDR2 YDEGEE. The CDR3 sequence is CASSTLAFSSYNEQFF. The CDR3 bases are TGTGCCAGCAGCACTTTAGCGTTCAGCTCCTACAATGAGCAGTTCTTC.

The V call is TRBV30, the J call TRBJ1-1, with 9 bases fitting TRBD1. V was clipped by 3 bases and J by 4 bases; unmatched bases: 3. In germline, CDR1 is GTSNPN, CDR2 SVGIG (reference sequence). The CDR3 runs to 13 residues. The CDR3 DNA reads TGTGCCTGGAGGGGACAGGGAAGCACTGAAGCTTTCTTT. The encoded protein is CAWRGQGSTEAFF. The full variable domain, completed using reference TRBV30 and TRBJ1-1, is SQTIHQWPATLVQPVGSPLSLECTVEGTSNPNLYWYRQAAGRGLQLLFYSVGIGQISSEVPQNLSASRPQDRQFILSSKKLLLSDSGFYLCAWRGQGSTEAFFGQGTRLTVV.

The chain combines TRBV4-3 with TRBJ1-1; D gene unclear. Trimming took off 0 bases at V and 1 base at J, with 9 bases between the two ends. Germline V gene sequence: CDR1 LGHNA, CDR2 YSLEER. CDR3 length: 15 residues. CDR3: CASSQDSVGNTEAFF. DNA of the CDR3: TGCGCCAGCAGCCAAGATTCGGTTGGGAACACTGAAGCTTTCTTT.